The source of this TCR beta chain is a study of early T cells in non-severe SARS-CoV-2 infection. TCRdb independently ran MiXCR on the 5' RACE reads; one entry per CDR3 protein. This table has about 59,000 distinct CDR3 sequences, approximately 13% appearing once. Trimming stripped 3 bases from V and 1 base from J, with 9 bases between. Germline V gene data show CDR1 as MNHEY and CDR2 as SMNVEV (reference sequence). This CDR3 has 14 residues. This clonotype was observed many times. This specimen was whole blood, taken at baseline. The receptor was derived from an adult who was a healthcare worker with PCR-confirmed SARS-CoV-2 infection or an uninfected control (not recorded which). This rearrangement joins TRBV27 to TRBJ1-1; D unresolved. The CDR3 protein is CASSLMHSNTEAFF. CDR3 nucleotide sequence: TGTGCCAGCAGTTTGATGCACTCGAACACTGAAGCTTTCTTT.